These T cell receptor beta chains were read from a single sample in a study of response to subunit inactivated influenza vaccine. TCRdb redid the calling of the RT-PCR reads with MiXCR, one entry per CDR3 protein. This table has about 780,000 distinct CDR3 sequences, approximately 18% appearing once. This specimen consisted of PBMCs from blood, obtained about 5 days after vaccination. The source is a man aged 45 to 65 who received an inactivated influenza vaccine. CDR3s include the opening cysteine and the closing phenylalanine or tryptophan. The D gene is left open where the match is weak. Clone size is not always given. Where it is, it says once, few, many or a class for expanded clones.

TRBV7-2	TRBJ2-1	.	TRBD2	CASSLSGLAGGPGEQFF	TGTGCCAGCAGCTTGTCCGGACTAGCGGGAGGGCCGGGTGAGCAGTTCTTC
TRBV7-6	TRBJ2-1	.	TRBD2	CASSLRPSGRANEQFF	TGTGCCAGCAGCTTACGCCCTAGCGGGAGGGCCAATGAGCAGTTCTTC
TRBV6-1	TRBJ2-7	few	.	CASSETASSYEQYF	TGTGCCAGCAGTGAGACAGCCAGCTCCTACGAGCAGTACTTC
TRBV4-3	TRBJ2-1	many	TRBD1	CASSQEGTGAYNEQFF	TGCGCCAGCAGCCAAGAAGGGACAGGGGCCTACAATGAGCAGTTCTTC
TRBV7-8	TRBJ2-3	.	TRBD2	CASSTRGLAGGPEGTQYF	TGTGCCAGCAGCACCCGCGGACTAGCGGGAGGGCCGGAGGGTACGCAGTATTTT
TRBV20-1	TRBJ2-2	.	TRBD1	CSVPMGQGVFGTGELFF	TGCAGTGTTCCTATGGGACAGGGCGTTTTTGGGACCGGGGAGCTGTTTTTT
TRBV10-3	TRBJ2-5	few	TRBD2	CATSTSGGSYETQYF	TGTGCCACCTCGACTAGCGGTGGATCCTATGAGACCCAGTACTTC
TRBV4-1	TRBJ1-5	few	.	CASSQVDQTEPQHF	TGCGCCAGCAGCCAAGTGGACCAGACGGAGCCCCAGCATTTT
TRBV7-3	TRBJ2-7	few	.	CASSPGGGRSYEQYF	TGTGCCAGCAGCCCCGGTGGTGGGAGATCCTACGAGCAGTACTTC
TRBV4-3	TRBJ2-1	.	.	CASSQDSLQDNEQFF	TGCGCCAGCAGCCAAGATTCACTACAGGACAATGAGCAGTTCTTC
TRBV24-1	TRBJ2-2	many	.	CATSDLRNTGELFF	TGTGCCACCAGTGATTTACGGAACACCGGGGAGCTGTTTTTT
TRBV12-3/TRBV12-4	TRBJ2-3	many	TRBD2	CASSFAGVADTQYF	TGTGCCAGCAGTTTCGCGGGAGTAGCAGATACGCAGTATTTT
TRBV20-1	TRBJ2-7	.	.	CSARLGGLLNYEQYF	TGCAGTGCTAGATTGGGTGGCCTCTTAAACTACGAGCAGTACTTC
TRBV7-8	TRBJ2-7	.	TRBD2	CASSLTRLAFEQYF	TGTGCCAGCAGCCTCACCAGACTAGCGTTCGAGCAGTACTTC
TRBV7-8	TRBJ2-5	.	.	CASSTLGQTQYF	TGTGCCAGCAGCACCTTAGGCCAGACCCAGTACTTC
TRBV5-1	TRBJ1-6	many	TRBD1	CASSTGQGNSPLHF	TGCGCCAGCAGCACGGGACAGGGGAATTCACCCCTCCACTTT
TRBV12-3/TRBV12-4	TRBJ2-3	few	.	CASSLLDSPSTDTQYF	TGTGCCAGCAGTTTACTTGACTCTCCCAGCACAGATACGCAGTATTTT
TRBV6-1	TRBJ1-1	few	.	CASTNSARNTEAFF	TGTGCCAGCACCAACTCGGCCAGGAACACTGAAGCTTTCTTT
TRBV5-1	TRBJ2-2	few	.	CASSLVSQTAGELFF	TGCGCCAGCAGCTTGGTATCCCAGACGGCCGGGGAGCTGTTTTTT
TRBV7-2	TRBJ1-2	few	TRBD1	CASSLRDRGRGYTF	TGTGCCAGCAGCCTACGGGACAGGGGGCGTGGCTACACCTTC
TRBV28	TRBJ2-3	.	.	CASSQHGTQYF	TGTGCCAGCAGTCAGCATGGTACGCAGTATTTT